This is a list of T cell receptor beta chains from one sample in a study of a mutant IDH1 vaccine in newly diagnosed glioma. TCRdb's table, derived via immunoSEQ multiplex PCR, lists solely in-frame clones and lacks some. The sample lists roughly 46,000 clones; about nine tenths were seen once. The sample consisted of PBMCs, taken from a glioma patient treated with radiotherapy, temozolomide or both. The receptors were sampled from a man aged 35 to 55 with glioma. Each CDR3 is given with its conserved first and last residue. Fields, in order: J gene, D gene, clone size, CDR3 length, V gene, CDR3 protein, CDR3 DNA. D genes are given only for firm matches. Clone size appears in some rows only: once, few, many, or a class for an expanded clone.

TRBJ1-2,TRBD1,NA,13,TRBV6-1,CASKGQGSYGYTF,TGTGCCAGCAAAGGACAGGGATCATATGGCTACACCTTC
TRBJ1-2,TRBD1,NA,14,TRBV7-2,CASSPWGQGYGYTF,TGTGCCAGCAGCCCCTGGGGACAGGGGTATGGCTACACCTTC
TRBJ2-3,NA,NA,13,TRBV7-2,CASSLGKGDTQYF,TGTGCCAGCAGCTTAGGAAAGGGGGATACGCAGTATTTT
TRBJ1-1,NA,NA,13,TRBV7-3,CASSAQGNTEAFF,TGTGCCAGCAGCGCACAGGGGAACACTGAAGCTTTCTTT
TRBJ1-5,TRBD1,NA,14,TRBV28,CASSPDRELQPQHF,TGTGCCAGCAGTCCAGACAGGGAGTTACAGCCCCAGCATTTT
TRBJ2-3,NA,NA,16,TRBV19,CASSIGTDMSADTQYF,TGTGCCAGTAGTATTGGAACGGACATGTCAGCAGATACGCAGTATTTT
TRBJ1-4,NA,NA,15,TRBV25-1,CASRRGASKGGKLFF,TGTGCCAGCAGAAGGGGGGCGTCAAAGGGAGGAAAACTGTTTTTT
TRBJ2-3,NA,NA,15,TRBV7-9,CASSSQGRNTDTQYF,TGTGCCAGCAGCTCTCAAGGACGGAACACAGATACGCAGTATTTT
TRBJ1-1,NA,NA,10,TRBV20-1,CSAVGTEAFF,TGCAGTGCGGTGGGCACTGAAGCTTTCTTT
TRBJ2-7,TRBD2,once,15,TRBV4-1,CASSQVGGTSGKKDF,TGCGCCAGCAGCCAAGTCGGGGGGACTAGCGGGAAGAAGGACTTC
TRBJ2-6,NA,once,15,TRBV15,CATSRERTGANVLTF,TGTGCCACCAGCAGAGAAAGGACGGGGGCCAACGTCCTGACTTTC
TRBJ1-1,TRBD1,NA,17,TRBV5-5,CASSTRGPGLTSTEAFF,TGTGCCAGCAGCACCAGGGGGCCCGGACTAACTTCCACTGAAGCTTTCTTT
TRBJ2-5,NA,once,16,TRBV6-6,CASSYGAGQIQETQYF,TGTGCCAGCAGTTACGGTGCGGGACAGATCCAAGAGACCCAGTACTTC
TRBJ1-1,NA,NA,14,TRBV5-1,CASSPVDLGTEAFF,TGCGCCAGCAGCCCCGTGGACCTGGGCACTGAAGCTTTCTTT
TRBJ2-5,NA,NA,16,TRBV4-1,CASSQDLGGGVETQYF,TGCGCCAGCAGCCAAGATCTTGGTGGAGGGGTGGAGACCCAGTACTTC
TRBJ1-3,NA,NA,14,TRBV29-1,CSVGRDNSGNTIYF,TGCAGCGTTGGTAGGGACAACTCTGGAAACACCATATATTTT
TRBJ2-7,TRBD1,few,15,TRBV19,CASSITGTGGNEQYF,TGTGCCAGTAGTATTACCGGGACAGGGGGCAACGAGCAGTACTTC
TRBJ1-2,TRBD1,NA,14,TRBV5-1,CASSNGQDYYGYTF,TGCGCCAGCAGCAATGGACAGGACTACTATGGCTACACCTTC
TRBJ2-5,NA,NA,15,TRBV18,CASSPRTARGETQYF,TGTGCCAGCTCACCACGAACAGCTCGCGGAGAGACCCAGTACTTC
TRBJ2-2,TRBD2,NA,18,TRBV7-3,CASSSKGVAGGGSGELFF,TGTGCCAGCAGTTCAAAAGGTGTAGCGGGAGGCGGAAGCGGGGAGCTGTTTTTT
TRBJ1-1,NA,NA,13,TRBV7-6,CASSFYGNTEAFF,TGTGCCAGCAGCTTTTATGGGAACACTGAAGCTTTCTTT
TRBJ1-5,TRBD1,NA,15,TRBV23-1,CASSRTDRGNQPQHF,TGCGCCAGCAGTCGAACCGACAGGGGAAATCAGCCCCAGCATTTT
TRBJ1-4,NA,NA,15,TRBV5-1,CASSLSLGSNEKLFF,TGCGCCAGCAGCTTGTCTCTGGGGAGTAATGAAAAACTGTTTTTT
TRBJ2-7,NA,NA,15,TRBV5-6,CASSERHMGLYEQYF,TGTGCCAGCAGCGAAAGACATATGGGGCTTTACGAGCAGTACTTC
TRBJ2-5,TRBD1,NA,12,TRBV5-1,CASDRGGETQYF,TGCGCCAGTGACAGGGGCGGGGAGACCCAGTACTTC
TRBJ2-7,NA,NA,13,TRBV28,CASRVLNSGEQYF,TGTGCCAGCAGGGTCCTCAATTCTGGCGAGCAGTACTTC
TRBJ1-2,TRBD1,NA,18,TRBV18,CASSITNGQGSTQYGYTF,TGTGCCAGCTCCATTACAAACGGACAGGGGTCTACTCAGTATGGCTACACCTTC
TRBJ2-5,NA,NA,12,TRBV19,CASGRGLETQYF,TGTGCCAGCGGGAGGGGGCTGGAGACCCAGTACTTC
TRBJ2-7,NA,NA,13,TRBV28,CASSAAVSYEQYF,TGTGCCAGCAGTGCAGCGGTCTCCTACGAGCAGTACTTC
TRBJ1-1,NA,NA,13,TRBV5-6,CASSLGGVTEAFF,TGTGCCAGCAGCTTAGGGGGGGTCACTGAAGCTTTCTTT
TRBJ2-4,NA,NA,14,TRBV7-2,CASSLSAGADIQYF,TGTGCCAGCAGCTTAAGCGCAGGGGCTGACATTCAGTACTTC
TRBJ1-6,TRBD1,once,15,TRBV5-4,CASSLMDRGKSPLHF,TGTGCCAGCAGCTTGATGGACAGGGGAAAATCACCCCTCCACTTT
TRBJ2-7,NA,NA,15,TRBV5-4,CASSPGQRSSYEQYF,TGTGCCAGCAGCCCCGGCCAGCGGAGCTCCTACGAGCAGTACTTC
TRBJ1-1,NA,NA,15,TRBV30,CAWSSPGREYTEAFF,TGTGCCTGGAGTTCCCCAGGCAGGGAGTACACTGAAGCTTTCTTT
TRBJ2-7,NA,NA,13,TRBV29-1,CSVEDRGSYEQYF,TGCAGCGTTGAAGATCGCGGGTCCTACGAGCAGTACTTC
TRBJ2-7,NA,NA,13,TRBV4-1,CASSQVSAYEQYF,TGCGCCAGCAGCCAAGTTTCCGCTTACGAGCAGTACTTC
TRBJ2-7,NA,once,11,TRBV20-1,CSATTRGEQYF,TGCAGTGCTACCACTAGAGGCGAGCAGTACTTC
TRBJ2-7,NA,NA,13,TRBV6-5,CASSYSRSYEQYF,TGTGCCAGCAGTTACTCACGGTCCTACGAGCAGTACTTC
TRBJ2-3,NA,NA,15,TRBV15,CATSRETGPTDTQYF,TGTGCCACCAGCAGAGAAACGGGCCCCACAGATACGCAGTATTTT
TRBJ2-5,NA,NA,12,TRBV6-1,CASSSGQKTQYF,TGTGCCAGCAGTTCGGGACAAAAGACCCAGTACTTC
TRBJ2-7,TRBD2,NA,14,TRBV11-3,CASSTGLAGGEQYF,TGTGCCAGCAGCACGGGACTAGCGGGAGGCGAGCAGTACTTC
TRBJ2-7,NA,NA,14,TRBV5-6,CASSPRREQYEQYF,TGTGCCAGCAGCCCCAGACGGGAGCAGTACGAGCAGTACTTC
TRBJ2-7,NA,NA,13,TRBV19,CASSIIGRDEQYF,TGTGCCAGTAGTATTATCGGAAGGGACGAGCAGTACTTC
TRBJ2-7,NA,NA,17,TRBV19,CASSITGVVTGAYEQYF,TGTGCCAGTAGTATAACGGGAGTCGTCACAGGGGCCTACGAGCAGTACTTC
TRBJ1-2,NA,NA,14,TRBV10-1,CASSVRDGGYGYTF,TGCGCCAGCAGTGTAAGGGACGGTGGCTATGGCTACACCTTC
TRBJ1-2,TRBD1,NA,12,TRBV10-3,CATGQGEYGYTF,TGTGCCACCGGACAGGGCGAATATGGCTACACCTTC
TRBJ2-3,TRBD2,NA,15,TRBV7-2,CASSLAAGRADTQYF,TGTGCCAGCAGCTTAGCAGCGGGAAGGGCAGATACGCAGTATTTT
TRBJ2-2,NA,NA,15,TRBV7-9,CASSLGSPNTGELFF,TGTGCCAGCAGCTTAGGAAGCCCGAACACCGGGGAGCTGTTTTTT
TRBJ2-7,NA,NA,13,TRBV18,CASSPVPGGEQYF,TGTGCCAGCTCACCAGTCCCGGGCGGCGAGCAGTACTTC
TRBJ2-7,TRBD1,few,15,TRBV18,CASSPPGQGTYEQYF,TGTGCCAGCTCACCACCGGGACAGGGGACCTACGAGCAGTACTTC
TRBJ1-5,NA,NA,14,TRBV5-1,CASSLDSLNQPQHF,TGCGCCAGCAGCTTGGACAGCCTCAATCAGCCCCAGCATTTT
TRBJ2-1,NA,NA,15,TRBV4-3,CASSPLGQGQVEQFF,TGCGCCAGCAGCCCACTTGGTCAGGGGCAGGTTGAGCAGTTCTTC
TRBJ1-5,NA,NA,14,TRBV21-1,CASTRREGIQPQHF,TGTGCCAGCACCAGGAGGGAAGGGATTCAGCCCCAGCATTTT
TRBJ2-7,NA,NA,14,TRBV5-6,CASSHPLQEDEQYF,TGTGCCAGCAGCCATCCCCTTCAGGAGGACGAGCAGTACTTC